The 25 T cell receptor beta chains listed next were all sequenced from one sample in a study of control samples from healthy donors and cancer patients. Libraries were prepared by immunoSEQ multiplex PCR; TCRdb keeps only in-frame clonotypes and omits some of them. Of 150,000 or so clones in the sample, 93% were seen once. Sequencing used blood. The origin of the receptors is an older woman in good health.

This clone was counted only a few times. This chain joins TRBV27 and TRBJ2-7, with D tentatively TRBD1 or TRBD2 (5 bases each). This CDR3 comprises 14 residues. V was trimmed by 5 bases and J by 7 bases, leaving 18 bases between them. The germline V gene has CDR1 MNHEY and CDR2 SMNVEV (reference sequence). This chain's CDR3 is CASSLRDGRREQYF. CDR3 bases: TGTGCCAGCAGTCTCCGGGACGGAAGACGGGAGCAGTACTTC.

This clone appeared once. V and J are TRBV4-3 and TRBJ1-2; D perhaps matches TRBD1 (5 bases). The CDR3 has 16 residues. Germline V gene data show CDR1 as LGHNA and CDR2 as YSLEER. Trimming shortened V by 1 base and J by 1 base, and 13 bases separated the two germline ends. This CDR3 is CASSQVFRQLNYGYTF. DNA for the CDR3: TGCGCCAGCAGCCAAGTCTTCAGACAGCTTAACTATGGCTACACCTTC.

This chain links TRBV6-1 with TRBJ2-7; D not resolved. Germline V gene data show CDR1 as MNHNS and CDR2 as SASEGT. The V and J ends lost 2 bases and 2 bases respectively, with 10 bases between them. This CDR3 comprises 14 residues. CDR3 sequence reads: CASSEPRMAYEQYF. The CDR3 region has the DNA TGTGCCAGCAGTGAACCGCGTATGGCCTACGAGCAGTACTTC.

The CDR3 bases are TGTGCCAGCAGCTTTAGGGACCCCATGGAGACCCAGTACTTC. Residues: CASSFRDPMETQYF. The chain employs TRBV5-6 and TRBJ2-5; D tentatively reads TRBD1 or TRBD2 (5 bases each). Deletions cut 2 bases from V and 5 bases from J, with 13 bases between. The germline gives CDR1 SGHDT, CDR2 YYEEEE. The CDR3 runs to 14 residues.

The chain is built from TRBV6-1 and TRBJ1-2; D gene ambiguous. The CDR3 is 13 residues long. CDR1 MNHNS and CDR2 SASEGT come from the germline V gene. V was cut by 3 bases and J by 5 bases, with 10 bases left in between. CDR3 DNA: TGTGCCAGCAGTGATCCGGGGAAGTATGGCTACACCTTC. It yields the protein CASSDPGKYGYTF.

This chain uses TRBV6-2 or TRBV6-3 with TRBJ2-5; D tentatively fits TRBD1 or TRBD2 (5 bases each). CDR1 and CDR2 (germline): MNHEY, SVGEGT. V was trimmed by 0 bases and J by 4 bases, leaving 6 bases between them. CDR3 length equals 13 residues. The CDR3 region is CASSYSRGETQYF. CDR3 nucleotides: TGTGCCAGCAGTTACTCGAGGGGAGAGACCCAGTACTTC.

The V call is TRBV18, the J call TRBJ2-4; D is perhaps TRBD2 (6 bases). V gave up 6 bases and J gave up 2 bases, with 17 bases separating them. The germline CDR1 and CDR2 sequences are KGHSH and LQKENI. CDR3 length: 16 residues. The CDR3 sequence: CASSYIPGTSKNIQYF. The CDR3 DNA is TGTGCCAGCTCTTATATACCCGGGACTTCCAAAAACATTCAGTACTTC.

The V call is TRBV4-3, the J call TRBJ1-2, with a tentative D call TRBD1 (6 bases). CDR1 is LGHNA and CDR2 is YSLEER in the germline V gene. The V end lost 0 bases, the J end lost 5 bases, and 13 bases lay between the germline ends. The CDR3 totals 15 residues. In nucleotides, the CDR3 is TGCGCCAGCAGCCAAGATAGGGGGGGAGGGTATGGCTACACCTTC. Protein product: CASSQDRGGGYGYTF.

This clone was seen a few times. The rearrangement links TRBV11-3 to TRBJ1-1; weak D call: TRBD1 (6 bases). Trimming cost V 5 bases and J 1 base, with 14 bases left between them. The CDR3 length is 15 residues. CDR1 and CDR2 from the germline V gene are SGHNT and YENEEA. The CDR3 is CASSPSLGQNTEAFF. Here the CDR3 DNA reads TGTGCCAGCAGCCCGAGCTTGGGACAGAACACTGAAGCTTTCTTT.

CDR3 nucleotides: TGTGCCAGCAGCTTAAACTTCGGTTCACCCCTCCACTTT. It translates to CASSLNFGSPLHF. This rearrangement joins TRBV11-3 to TRBJ1-6; unclear D gene. Germline loops: CDR1 SGHNT, CDR2 YENEEA. V lost 2 bases and J 9 bases, leaving 8 bases between the germline ends. This CDR3 comprises 13 residues.

V usage is TRBV19 and J usage is TRBJ1-3; D is possibly TRBD1 (5 bases). Trimming took off 2 bases at V and 2 bases at J, with 10 bases between the two ends. The CDR3 extends over 15 amino acids. From germline, CDR1 is LNHDA and CDR2 SQIVND (reference sequence). CDR3 amino acids: CASSITQGAGNTIYF. CDR3 nucleotides: TGTGCCAGTAGTATAACTCAGGGCGCTGGAAACACCATATATTTT. The whole variable domain, filled in from reference TRBV19 and TRBJ1-3, reads DGGITQSPKYLFRKEGQNVTLSCEQNLNHDAMYWYRQDPGQGLRLIYYSQIVNDFQKGDIAEGYSVSREKKESFPLTVTSAQKNPTAFYLCASSITQGAGNTIYFGEGSWLTVV.

V is TRBV11-2 and J is TRBJ2-7; D is perhaps TRBD1 or TRBD2 (5 bases each). V was trimmed by 3 bases and J by 0 bases, leaving 15 bases between them. This CDR3 has 16 amino acids. Germline CDR1 reads SGHAT; CDR2 reads FQNNGV. The CDR3 is CASSLEWDGDSYEQYF. CDR3 nucleotide sequence: TGTGCCAGCAGCTTGGAATGGGACGGGGACTCCTACGAGCAGTACTTC.

This chain uses TRBV6-5 with TRBJ1-6; no clear D gene. The ends were cut back, 8 bases at V and 10 bases at J, with 9 bases in the middle. The CDR3 is 11 amino acids. Germline V gene lookup returns CDR1 MNHEY and CDR2 SVGAGI. The CDR3 region is CASGVSSPLHF. The DNA for the CDR3 is TGTGCCAGCGGGGTATCGTCACCCCTCCACTTT.

This chain links TRBV6-2 or TRBV6-3 with TRBJ2-6; unclear D gene. The germline V gene encodes CDR1 MNHEY and CDR2 SVGEGT. Trimming left V 2 bases short and J 2 bases short, with 4 bases between. CDR3 length: 14 residues. The CDR3 DNA reads as TGTGCCAGCAGTTACGGAACTGGGGCCAACGTCCTGACTTTC. This translates into CASSYGTGANVLTF.

The table lists this clone with a count of one. The V call is TRBV5-1, the J call TRBJ1-1; possibly TRBD1 for D (6 bases). The CDR3 spans 14 residues. V lost 0 bases and J lost 2, with 8 bases in between. Looked up from germline, CDR1 is SGHRS and CDR2 is YFSETQ. CDR3 in amino acids: CASSLEQGNTEAFF. The CDR3, as DNA: TGCGCCAGCAGCTTGGAACAGGGAAACACTGAAGCTTTCTTT. The variable domain in full, completed from reference TRBV5-1 and TRBJ1-1, reads KAGVTQTPRYLIKTRGQQVTLSCSPISGHRSVSWYQQTPGQGLQFLFEYFSETQRNKGNFPGRFSGRQFSNSRSEMNVSTLELGDSALYLCASSLEQGNTEAFFGQGTRLTVV.

The chain uses TRBV7-2 and TRBJ2-3; D gene uncertain. From germline, CDR1 is SGHTA and CDR2 FQGNSA. CDR3 length: 14 amino acids. V lost 0 bases to trimming and J lost 2 bases, with 6 bases between them. CDR3 in amino acids: CASSLAVFTDTQYF. CDR3 nucleotide sequence: TGTGCCAGCAGCTTAGCGGTTTTCACAGATACGCAGTATTTT. The full variable domain, in which reference TRBV7-2 and TRBJ2-3 provide the parts outside the CDR3, is GAGVSQSPSNKVTEKGKDVELRCDPISGHTALYWYRQSLGQGLEFLIYFQGNSAPDKSGLPSDRFSAERTGGSVSTLTIQRTQQEDSAVYLCASSLAVFTDTQYFGPGTRLTVL.

CDR3 sequence (DNA): TGTGCCAGCAGGGGGACAGGGCGCACCGGGGAGCTGTTTTTT. It is translated as CASRGTGRTGELFF. The chain has TRBV6-5 and TRBJ2-2; 9 bases fit TRBD1. The trim removed 6 bases at V and 4 bases at J, leaving 3 bases unmatched. This CDR3 is 14 amino acids long. Germline CDR1 and CDR2: MNHEY and SVGAGI.

This rearrangement joins TRBV6-5 to TRBJ2-7; no reliable D call. CDR1 is MNHEY and CDR2 is SVGAGI in the germline V gene. V lost 0 bases and J lost 1, with 13 bases in between. This CDR3 region has 16 residues. CDR3 residues: CASSYSGWTGSYEQYF. The CDR3 DNA sequence: TGTGCCAGCAGTTACTCGGGCTGGACGGGTTCCTACGAGCAGTACTTC.

The genes are TRBV20-1 and TRBJ2-7; D perhaps matches TRBD1 (6 bases). Germline CDR1 DFQATT, CDR2 SNEGSKA (reference sequence). The CDR3 contains 11 residues. Trimming shortened V by 4 bases and J by 7 bases, and 11 bases separated the two germline ends. Here the CDR3 reads CSAMGALEQYF. CDR3 DNA: TGCAGTGCTATGGGGGCTTTGGAGCAGTACTTC.

The DNA of the CDR3 is TGTGCCATCAGTGAGGGAGGAGAGCCCCAGCATTTT. Translating it yields CAISEGGEPQHF. The chain couples TRBV10-3 to TRBJ1-5; no definite D call. The V gene lost 2 bases and the J gene lost 8 bases, with 7 bases spanning the gap. CDR1 is ENHRY and CDR2 is SYGVKD in the germline V gene. The CDR3 covers 12 residues.

As concerns this clone: At one end the junction does not follow the germline gene, possibly because of a read error. V is TRBV6-5 and J is TRBJ2-7; D gene ambiguous. The CDR3 is 15 amino acids. Germline V CDR1 and CDR2: MNHEY, SVGAGI. The CDR3 protein is CASSYYGRQAYEQYF. In DNA form, the CDR3 reads TGTGCCAGCAGCTACTACGGTCGGCAGGCCTACGAGCAGTACTTC.

The chain carries TRBV2 and TRBJ1-1, with D unclear. CDR3 size: 11 residues. Germline V gene data show CDR1 as SNHLY and CDR2 as FYNNEI. Trimming stripped 7 bases from V and 1 base from J, with 4 bases between. The CDR3 spells CASKWNTEAFF. Here the CDR3 DNA reads TGTGCCAGCAAATGGAACACTGAAGCTTTCTTT.

The CDR3 DNA reads as TGTGCCAGCAGTGTATTTTCCCGGGCAGATACGCAGTATTTT. It specifies CASSVFSRADTQYF. This chain connects TRBV2 to TRBJ2-3; D unclear. Germline-derived CDR1 and CDR2 are SNHLY and FYNNEI. V lost 4 bases and J 4 bases, leaving 12 bases between the germline ends. There are 14 residues in the CDR3.

The genes are TRBV6-1 and TRBJ1-4; D unclear. CDR3 length equals 15 residues. CDR1 is MNHNS and CDR2 is SASEGT in the germline V gene. Deletions cut 3 bases from V and 2 bases from J, with 10 bases between. The CDR3 sequence: CASSDRRNTNEKLFF. For the CDR3, the DNA is TGTGCCAGCAGTGACCGCAGGAACACTAATGAAAAACTGTTTTTT.

The sample holds one count of this clone. The rearrangement uses TRBV5-6 and TRBJ2-5; a possible D gene is TRBD2 (6 bases). Per the germline V gene, CDR1 is SGHDT and CDR2 is YYEEEE. The V gene lost 1 base and the J gene lost 13 bases, with 29 bases spanning the gap. The CDR3 runs to 17 residues. CDR3: CASSLSVTGGSASVRYF. In DNA form, the CDR3 reads TGTGCCAGCAGCTTGTCCGTCACCGGGGGTTCCGCGTCTGTCCGGTACTTC.